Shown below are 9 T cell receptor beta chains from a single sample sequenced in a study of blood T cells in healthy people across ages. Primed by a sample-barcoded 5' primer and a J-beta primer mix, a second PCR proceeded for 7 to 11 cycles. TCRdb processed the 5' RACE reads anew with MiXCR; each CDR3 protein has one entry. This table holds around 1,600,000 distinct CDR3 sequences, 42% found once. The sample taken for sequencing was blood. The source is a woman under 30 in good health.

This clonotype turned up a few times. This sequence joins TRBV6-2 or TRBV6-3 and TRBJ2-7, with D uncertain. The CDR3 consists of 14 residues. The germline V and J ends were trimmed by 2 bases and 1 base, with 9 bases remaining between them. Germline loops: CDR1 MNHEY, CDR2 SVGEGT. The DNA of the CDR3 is TGTGCCAGCAGTTACGATGGGGTTTCCTACGAGCAGTACTTC. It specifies CASSYDGVSYEQYF.

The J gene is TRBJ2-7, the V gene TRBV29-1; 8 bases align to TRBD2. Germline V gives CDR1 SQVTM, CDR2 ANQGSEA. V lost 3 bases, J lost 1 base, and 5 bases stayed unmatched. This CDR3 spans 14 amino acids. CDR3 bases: TGCAGCGTTGAGCTAGCGGGTGTTTCCTACGAGCAGTACTTC. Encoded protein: CSVELAGVSYEQYF.

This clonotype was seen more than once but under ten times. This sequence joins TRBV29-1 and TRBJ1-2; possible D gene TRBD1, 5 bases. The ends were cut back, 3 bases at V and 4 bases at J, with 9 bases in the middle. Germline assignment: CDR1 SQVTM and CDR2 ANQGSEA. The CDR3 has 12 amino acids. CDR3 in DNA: TGCAGCGTTGAGGGGGTTACCTATGGCTACACCTTC. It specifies CSVEGVTYGYTF.

In nucleotides, the CDR3 is TGTGCCAGCAGTGGAGCAGGCTCCAAAAACATTCAGTACTTC. Protein: CASSGAGSKNIQYF. The genes are TRBV25-1 and TRBJ2-4; D is unclear. V lost 4 bases and J lost 2, with 9 bases in between. The length of the CDR3 is 14 residues. The germline V gene encodes CDR1 MGHDK and CDR2 SYGVNS.

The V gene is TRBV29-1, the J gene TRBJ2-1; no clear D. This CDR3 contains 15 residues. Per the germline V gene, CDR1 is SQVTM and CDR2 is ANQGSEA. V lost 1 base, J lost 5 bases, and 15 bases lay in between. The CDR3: CSVEVMASPDNEQFF. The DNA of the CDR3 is TGCAGCGTTGAAGTAATGGCGAGTCCCGACAATGAGCAGTTCTTC.

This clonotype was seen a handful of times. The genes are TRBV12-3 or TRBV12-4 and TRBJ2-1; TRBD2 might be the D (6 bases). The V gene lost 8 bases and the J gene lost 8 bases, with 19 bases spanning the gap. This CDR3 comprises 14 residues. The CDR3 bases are TGTGCCAGCGGAGGGACCGCCTGGTTCGATGAGCAGTTCTTC. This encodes CASGGTAWFDEQFF.

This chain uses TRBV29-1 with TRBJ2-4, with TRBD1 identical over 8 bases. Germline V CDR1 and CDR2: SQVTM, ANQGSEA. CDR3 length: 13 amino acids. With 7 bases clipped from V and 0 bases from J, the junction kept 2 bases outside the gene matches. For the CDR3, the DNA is TGCAGCGAACAGGGGGTAGCCAAAAACATTCAGTACTTC. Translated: CSEQGVAKNIQYF.

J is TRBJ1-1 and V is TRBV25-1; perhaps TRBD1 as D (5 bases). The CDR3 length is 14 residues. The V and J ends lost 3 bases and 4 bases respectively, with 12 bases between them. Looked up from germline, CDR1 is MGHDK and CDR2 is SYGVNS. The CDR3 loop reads CASSDHGGSTEAFF. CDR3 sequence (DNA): TGTGCCAGCAGTGACCATGGGGGAAGCACTGAAGCTTTCTTT.

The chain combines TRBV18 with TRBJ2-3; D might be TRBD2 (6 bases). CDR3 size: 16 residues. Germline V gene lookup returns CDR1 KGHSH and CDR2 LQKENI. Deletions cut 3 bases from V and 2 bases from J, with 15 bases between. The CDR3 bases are TGTGCCAGCTCACCCCTCGGCGGGGTAGTCACAGATACGCAGTATTTT. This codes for CASSPLGGVVTDTQYF.